These 22 T cell receptor beta chains came from one sample sequenced in a study of blood T cell repertoires in COVID-19. Clones were sequenced by immunoSEQ multiplex PCR, and TCRdb holds only the in-frame ones, with some missing. The repertoire includes around 69,000 clones, 85% of them detected once, and approximately 25% sits in the top ten. The sequencing input was peripheral blood. Receptors were obtained from a man between 50 and 59 years old with acute or convalescent COVID-19.

This chain joins TRBV27 and TRBJ2-7, with no clear D. Germline V gene data show CDR1 as MNHEY and CDR2 as SMNVEV (reference sequence). The CDR3 contains 14 residues. Trimming removed 6 bases at V and 2 bases at J, with 14 bases between. The CDR3 reads CASSHFSGPYEQYF. In nucleotides, the CDR3 is TGTGCCAGCAGCCATTTCTCAGGCCCCTACGAGCAGTACTTC.

The chain recombines TRBV7-2 with TRBJ2-5; a possible D gene is TRBD2 (6 bases). The CDR3 sequence is 13 residues long. Trimming cost V 4 bases and J 5 bases, with 11 bases left between them. CDR1 is SGHTA, CDR2 FQGNSA, per germline. The CDR3 here is CASSSPEGETQYF. CDR3 bases: TGTGCCAGCAGCTCCCCGGAGGGGGAGACCCAGTACTTC.

The chain links TRBV29-1 to TRBJ2-3; possible D gene TRBD1, 6 bases. CDR3 length equals 15 residues. Germline V gene sequence: CDR1 SQVTM, CDR2 ANQGSEA. The V end lost 6 bases, the J end lost 4 bases, and 20 bases lay between the germline ends. CDR3 residues: CSVGPQGLSSDTQYF. Written as DNA, the CDR3 is TGCAGCGTGGGACCACAGGGTCTTTCGTCAGATACGCAGTATTTT.

The DNA of the CDR3 is TGTGCCAGCAGCTTGGCCGACAGGGCTACAGATACGCAGTATTTT. Translation: CASSLADRATDTQYF. This chain links TRBV5-4 with TRBJ2-3; TRBD1 matches 7 bases. The CDR3 consists of 15 residues. With V trimmed by 0 bases and J by 3 bases, 4 bases remained unmatched. In germline, CDR1 is SGHNT, CDR2 YYREEE (reference sequence).

This chain joins TRBV20-1 and TRBJ2-1; perhaps TRBD2 as D (6 bases). The V and J ends lost 3 bases and 5 bases respectively, with 11 bases between them. Germline V gives CDR1 DFQATT, CDR2 SNEGSKA (reference sequence). The CDR3 is 13 amino acids. The DNA of the CDR3 is TGCAGTGCTAGTCCCGGGAGTGACAATGAGCAGTTCTTC. Its translation: CSASPGSDNEQFF.

V gene TRBV27 combines with J gene TRBJ2-2, with 7 bases aligning to TRBD2. V gave up 5 bases and J gave up 7 bases; unmatched junction bases: 19. The CDR3 covers 18 residues. The germline V gene has CDR1 MNHEY and CDR2 SMNVEV (reference sequence). The CDR3 nucleotides are TGTGCCAGCAGTCCACTATCAAAGAGACTAGCCGGGGGCGGGGAGCTGTTTTTT. Translated: CASSPLSKRLAGGGELFF.

The rearrangement joins TRBV24-1 to TRBJ2-2; D perhaps matches TRBD1 (6 bases). The V end was cut by 5 bases, the J end by 7 bases, with 13 bases between. The CDR3 runs to 14 residues. The germline CDR1 and CDR2 sequences are KGHDR and SFDVKD. CDR3 coding DNA: TGTGCCACCAGTGTTGCCAGGGGAAACGGGGAGCTGTTTTTT. Its translation is CATSVARGNGELFF.

In this sample, this clone turned up once. V is TRBV6-5 and J is TRBJ2-3; weak D call: TRBD1 (5 bases). The CDR3 runs 15 residues. V gave up 5 bases and J gave up 2 bases, with 14 bases separating them. Germline V gene lookup returns CDR1 MNHEY and CDR2 SVGAGI. In DNA form, the CDR3 reads TGTGCCAGCAGTCACCCCGTGGGGCACACAGATACGCAGTATTTT. Encoded protein: CASSHPVGHTDTQYF.

The genes are TRBV24-1 and TRBJ2-1; 7 positions match TRBD1. V trimming: 3 bases; J trimming: 2 bases; junction bases outside the gene matches: 6. The CDR3 loop spans 16 amino acids. CDR1 KGHDR and CDR2 SFDVKD come from the germline V gene. CDR3 bases: TGTGCCACCAGTGATCCCGGACAGGCAACCTACAATGAGCAGTTCTTC. Translating it yields CATSDPGQATYNEQFF.

The chain employs TRBV5-1 and TRBJ1-5; TRBD1 aligns across 8 bases. In germline, CDR1 is SGHRS, CDR2 YFSETQ. This CDR3 is 17 amino acids long. Trimming took 1 base from V and 1 from J; bases not matched to a gene: 7. The CDR3: CASSLHPGGASNQPQHF. DNA of the CDR3: TGCGCCAGCAGCTTGCACCCAGGGGGCGCGAGCAATCAGCCCCAGCATTTT.

This chain uses TRBV15 with TRBJ2-5; 8 bases are a match to TRBD1. With V trimmed by 4 bases and J by 2 bases, 3 bases remained unmatched. The CDR3 length is 14 residues. Germline V gene data show CDR1 as LNHNV and CDR2 as YYDKDF (reference sequence). The CDR3 protein is CATSKNRGQETQYF. Written as DNA, the CDR3 is TGTGCCACCAGCAAAAACAGGGGGCAAGAGACCCAGTACTTC.

The chain is built from TRBV9 and TRBJ2-2; D gene ambiguous. V was cut by 2 bases and J by 10 bases, with 9 bases left in between. There are 12 residues in the CDR3. Germline loops: CDR1 SGDLS, CDR2 YYNGEE. CDR3 in amino acids: CASSVRSQELFF. In DNA, the CDR3 is TGTGCCAGCAGCGTCCGTAGTCAGGAGCTGTTTTTT.

The chain recombines TRBV5-1 with TRBJ2-3; no firm D call. The CDR3 is made up of 15 amino acids. Trimming removed 0 bases at V and 0 bases at J, with 8 bases between. CDR1 is SGHRS, CDR2 YFSETQ, per germline. The CDR3: CASSLDATSTDTQYF. CDR3 in DNA: TGCGCCAGCAGCTTGGATGCGACTAGCACAGATACGCAGTATTTT.

The gene calls are TRBV10-3 and TRBJ2-6, with a tentative D call TRBD1 (6 bases). Deletions cut 4 bases from V and 2 bases from J, with 15 bases between. This CDR3 region has 17 residues. CDR1 is ENHRY, CDR2 SYGVKD, per germline. This CDR3 reads CAISASREGAGANVLTF. For the CDR3, the DNA is TGTGCCATCAGTGCCTCACGTGAGGGGGCTGGGGCCAACGTCCTGACTTTC.

This clone was counted only a few times. The V and J genes are TRBV12-3 or TRBV12-4 and TRBJ1-2, with no clear D. The CDR3 covers 13 residues. V was pared by 5 bases and J by 2 bases, with 9 bases between. CDR3 bases: TGTGCCAGCAGTCCAGGTGAAAACTATGGCTACACCTTC. It is translated as CASSPGENYGYTF.

In its sample, this clone was seen a few times. The chain employs TRBV19 and TRBJ1-1; D is perhaps TRBD1 (5 bases). Deletions cut 3 bases from V and 2 bases from J, with 16 bases between. The CDR3 length is 16 residues. The germline V gene encodes CDR1 LNHDA and CDR2 SQIVND (reference sequence). CDR3 DNA: TGTGCCAGTAGTATTGGCAGGGTAAGTGATAACACTGAAGCTTTCTTT. It yields the protein CASSIGRVSDNTEAFF.

The chain carries TRBV4-1 and TRBJ2-3; 10 bases are a match to TRBD1. Germline lookup yields CDR1 MGHRA and CDR2 YSYEKL. The V segment lost 4 bases and the J segment 3 bases; nucleotides outside the gene matches: 13. This CDR3 is built from 18 residues. CDR3 in amino acids: CASSPRERQGAGTDTQYF. The CDR3 DNA reads TGCGCCAGCAGCCCGAGAGAAAGACAGGGGGCCGGGACAGATACGCAGTATTTT.

The rearrangement joins TRBV29-1 to TRBJ1-1; tentative D call: TRBD1 (6 bases). V lost 5 bases, J lost 4 bases, and 11 bases lay in between. The CDR3 sequence is 12 residues long. The V gene's germline CDR1 is SQVTM and CDR2 ANQGSEA. CDR3 protein: CSVQGLGTEAFF. The CDR3 region has the DNA TGCAGCGTTCAGGGGCTAGGCACTGAAGCTTTCTTT.

This chain links TRBV29-1 with TRBJ2-5; a possible D gene is TRBD1 (5 bases). Germline values: CDR1 SQVTM, CDR2 ANQGSEA. The CDR3 contains 12 residues. V was pared by 6 bases and J by 3 bases, with 11 bases between. CDR3 loop: CSVQKGEETQYF. As DNA, the CDR3 is TGCAGCGTGCAGAAAGGGGAAGAGACCCAGTACTTC.

This clone showed up just a few times. CDR3 nucleotides: TGTGCCAGCAGTTACGATCCGGACAGGAGCTACGAGCAGTACTTC. Amino acids: CASSYDPDRSYEQYF. The chain is built from TRBV6-6 and TRBJ2-7; 7 bases match TRBD1. Germline V gene sequence: CDR1 MNHNY, CDR2 SVGAGI (reference sequence). V lost 2 bases to trimming and J lost 3 bases; unmatched junction nucleotides: 7. CDR3 length: 15 amino acids.

The chain is built from TRBV10-2 and TRBJ1-5; 7 nucleotides match TRBD1. CDR3 length: 13 residues. The V gene end was trimmed by 8 bases and the J gene end by 0 bases; junction bases not matched to a gene: 1. The germline gives CDR1 WSHSY, CDR2 SAAADI. CDR3 DNA: TGCGCCAGCGGGACAGTTAGCAATCAGCCCCAGCATTTT. Amino acids: CASGTVSNQPQHF.

The rearrangement links TRBV21-1 to TRBJ1-4; the table's TRBD1 call for D was not verified on the DNA. TRBV21-1 is assigned pseudogene status. This CDR3 has 17 amino acids. CDR3 nucleotide sequence: TGTGCCAGCAGCAAAAAAGGCAGGGCTCGGTCTAATGAAAAACTGTTTTTT. This sequence encodes CASSKKGRARSNEKLFF.